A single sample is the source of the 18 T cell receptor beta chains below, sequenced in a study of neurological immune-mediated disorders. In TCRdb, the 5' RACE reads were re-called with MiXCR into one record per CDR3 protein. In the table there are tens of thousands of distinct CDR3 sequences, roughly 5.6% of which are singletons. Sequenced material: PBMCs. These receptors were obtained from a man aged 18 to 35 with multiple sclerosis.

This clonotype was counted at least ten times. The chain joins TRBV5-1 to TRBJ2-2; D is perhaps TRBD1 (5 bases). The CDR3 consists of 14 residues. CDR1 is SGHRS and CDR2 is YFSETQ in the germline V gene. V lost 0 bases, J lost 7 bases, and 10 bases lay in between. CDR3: CASSLAREGGELFF. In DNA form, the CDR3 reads TGCGCCAGCAGCTTGGCCAGGGAAGGCGGGGAGCTGTTTTTT.

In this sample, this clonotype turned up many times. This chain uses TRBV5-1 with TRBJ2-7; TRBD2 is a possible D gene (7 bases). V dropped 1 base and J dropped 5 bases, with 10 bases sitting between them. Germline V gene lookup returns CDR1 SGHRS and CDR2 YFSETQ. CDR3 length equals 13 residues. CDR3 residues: CASSLRGADEQYF. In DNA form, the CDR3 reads TGCGCCAGCAGCTTGCGGGGGGCCGACGAGCAGTACTTC.

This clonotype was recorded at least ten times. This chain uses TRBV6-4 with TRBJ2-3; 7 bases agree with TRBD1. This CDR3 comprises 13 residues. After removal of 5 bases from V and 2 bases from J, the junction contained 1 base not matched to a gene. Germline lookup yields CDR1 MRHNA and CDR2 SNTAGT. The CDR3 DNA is TGTGCCAGCAGTACAGGGGTCACAGATACGCAGTATTTT. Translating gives CASSTGVTDTQYF.

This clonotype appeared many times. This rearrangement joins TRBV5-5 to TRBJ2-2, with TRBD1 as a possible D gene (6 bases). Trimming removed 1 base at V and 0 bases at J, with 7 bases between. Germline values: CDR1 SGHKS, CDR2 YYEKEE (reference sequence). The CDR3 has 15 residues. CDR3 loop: CASSLRTANTGELFF. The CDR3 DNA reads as TGTGCCAGCAGCTTGCGGACAGCGAACACCGGGGAGCTGTTTTTT.

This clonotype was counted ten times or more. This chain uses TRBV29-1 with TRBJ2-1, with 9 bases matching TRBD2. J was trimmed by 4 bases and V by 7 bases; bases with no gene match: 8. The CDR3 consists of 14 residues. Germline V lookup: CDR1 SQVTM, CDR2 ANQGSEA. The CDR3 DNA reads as TGCAGCGAAACGGCTAGCGGGACTTACAATGAGCAGTTCTTC. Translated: CSETASGTYNEQFF.

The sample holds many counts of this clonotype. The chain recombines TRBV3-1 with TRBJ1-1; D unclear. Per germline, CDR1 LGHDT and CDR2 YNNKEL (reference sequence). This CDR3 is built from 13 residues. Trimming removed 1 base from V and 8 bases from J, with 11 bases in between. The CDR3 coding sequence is TGTGCCAGCAGCCAAGGACCAACAGCGGAAGCTTTCTTT. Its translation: CASSQGPTAEAFF.

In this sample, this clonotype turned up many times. The CDR3 spells CASSVTGDSPLHF. CDR3 in DNA: TGCGCCAGCAGCGTGACAGGTGATTCACCCCTCCACTTT. This chain joins TRBV5-1 and TRBJ1-6; D might be TRBD1 (6 bases). The germline gives CDR1 SGHRS, CDR2 YFSETQ. The CDR3 consists of 13 residues. V was cut by 4 bases and J by 8 bases, with 10 bases left in between. Based on the CDR3 plus reference TRBV5-1 and TRBJ1-6, the full variable domain is KAGVTQTPRYLIKTRGQQVTLSCSPISGHRSVSWYQQTPGQGLQFLFEYFSETQRNKGNFPGRFSGRQFSNSRSEMNVSTLELGDSALYLCASSVTGDSPLHFGNGTRLTVT.

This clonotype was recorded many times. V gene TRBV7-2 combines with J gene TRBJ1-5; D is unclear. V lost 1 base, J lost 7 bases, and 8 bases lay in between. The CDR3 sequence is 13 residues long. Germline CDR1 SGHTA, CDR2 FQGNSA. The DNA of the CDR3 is TGTGCCAGCAGCTTAGGGTACGGGCAGCCCCAGCATTTT. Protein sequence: CASSLGYGQPQHF.

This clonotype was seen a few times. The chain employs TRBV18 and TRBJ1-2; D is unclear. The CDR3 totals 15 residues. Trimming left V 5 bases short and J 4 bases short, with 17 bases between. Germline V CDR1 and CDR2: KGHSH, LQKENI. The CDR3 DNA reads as TGTGCCAGCTCAAACGCAACAGAAAGTGGCTATGGCTACACCTTC. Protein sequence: CASSNATESGYGYTF.

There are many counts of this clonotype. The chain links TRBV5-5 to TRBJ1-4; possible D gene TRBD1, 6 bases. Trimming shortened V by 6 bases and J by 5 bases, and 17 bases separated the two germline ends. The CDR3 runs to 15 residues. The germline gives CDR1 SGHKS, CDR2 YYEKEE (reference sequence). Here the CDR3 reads CASTRQVGENEKLFF. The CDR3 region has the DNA TGTGCCAGCACCCGACAGGTTGGGGAAAATGAAAAACTGTTTTTT. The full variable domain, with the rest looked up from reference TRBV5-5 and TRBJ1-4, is DAGVTQSPTHLIKTRGQQVTLRCSPISGHKSVSWYQQVLGQGPQFIFQYYEKEERGRGNFPDRFSARQFPNYSSELNVNALLLGDSALYLCASTRQVGENEKLFFGSGTQLSVL.

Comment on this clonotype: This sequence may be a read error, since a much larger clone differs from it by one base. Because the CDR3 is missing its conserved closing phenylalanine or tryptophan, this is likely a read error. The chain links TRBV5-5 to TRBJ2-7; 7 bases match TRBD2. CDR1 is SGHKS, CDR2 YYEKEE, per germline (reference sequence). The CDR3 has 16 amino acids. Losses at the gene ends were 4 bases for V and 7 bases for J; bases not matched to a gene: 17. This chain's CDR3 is CASSGRGPLQGGEQYI. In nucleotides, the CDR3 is TGTGCCAGCAGCGGGAGGGGACCGCTCCAGGGTGGGGAGCAGTACATC.

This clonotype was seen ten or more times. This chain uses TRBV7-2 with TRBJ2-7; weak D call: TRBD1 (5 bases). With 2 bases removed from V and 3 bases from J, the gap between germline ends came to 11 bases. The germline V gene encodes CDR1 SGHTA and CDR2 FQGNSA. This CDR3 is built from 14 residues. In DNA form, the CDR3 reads TGTGCCAGCAGCTTATGGGTAGGGGTCTACGAGCAGTACTTC. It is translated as CASSLWVGVYEQYF.

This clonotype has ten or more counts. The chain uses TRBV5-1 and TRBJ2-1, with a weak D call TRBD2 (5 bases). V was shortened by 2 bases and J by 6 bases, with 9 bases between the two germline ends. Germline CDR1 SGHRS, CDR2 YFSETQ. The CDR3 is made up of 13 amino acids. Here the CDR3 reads CASSLPLGNEQFF. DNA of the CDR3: TGCGCCAGCAGCTTACCACTAGGCAATGAGCAGTTCTTC.

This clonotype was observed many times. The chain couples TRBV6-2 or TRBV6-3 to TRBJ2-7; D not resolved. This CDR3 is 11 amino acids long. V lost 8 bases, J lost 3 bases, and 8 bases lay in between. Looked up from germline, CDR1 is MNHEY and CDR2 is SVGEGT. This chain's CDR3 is CASGRFYEQYF. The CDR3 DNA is TGTGCCAGCGGACGGTTCTACGAGCAGTACTTC.

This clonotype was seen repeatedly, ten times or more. CDR3 in amino acids: CASSRQGSGANVLTF. In DNA, the CDR3 is TGTGCCAGCAGCCGACAGGGCTCTGGGGCCAACGTCCTGACTTTC. The chain couples TRBV12-3 or TRBV12-4 to TRBJ2-6; 7 bases line up with TRBD1. The CDR3 has 15 residues. J gave up 0 bases and V 6 bases, and 2 bases lay outside the gene matches.

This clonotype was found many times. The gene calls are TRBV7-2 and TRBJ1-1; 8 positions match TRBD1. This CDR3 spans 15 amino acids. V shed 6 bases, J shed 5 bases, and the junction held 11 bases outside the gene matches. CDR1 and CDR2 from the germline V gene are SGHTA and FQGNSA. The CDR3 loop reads CASRFSDRGGTEAFF. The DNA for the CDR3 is TGTGCCAGCAGGTTTAGTGACAGGGGAGGAACTGAAGCTTTCTTT.

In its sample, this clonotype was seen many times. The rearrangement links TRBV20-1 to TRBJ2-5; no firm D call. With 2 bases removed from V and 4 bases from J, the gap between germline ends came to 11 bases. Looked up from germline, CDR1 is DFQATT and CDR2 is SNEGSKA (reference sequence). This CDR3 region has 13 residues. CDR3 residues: CSARRTFRETQYF. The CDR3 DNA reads TGCAGTGCTAGACGGACGTTCCGAGAGACCCAGTACTTC.

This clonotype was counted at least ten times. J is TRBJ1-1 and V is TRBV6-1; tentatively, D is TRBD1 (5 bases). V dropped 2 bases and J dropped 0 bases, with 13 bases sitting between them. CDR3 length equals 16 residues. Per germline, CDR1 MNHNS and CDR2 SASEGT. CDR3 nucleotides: TGTGCCAGCAGTGAATTCGGTGCAGGGCTGAACACTGAAGCTTTCTTT. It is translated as CASSEFGAGLNTEAFF.